These T cell receptor beta chains were read from a single sample in a study of OX40 agonist ivuxolimab in advanced cancers. Data came from immunoSEQ multiplex PCR; TCRdb stores just in-frame clones and leaves some out. The sample includes about 23,000 clones, 60% to 80% of them seen just once. The material sequenced was CD4+ or CD8+ T cells sorted from blood, taken in a trial of the OX40 agonist ivuxolimab. The receptor source for this set is an adult with an advanced solid tumor such as melanoma, head and neck, liver or kidney cancer. The CDR3 runs from the conserved cysteine through the conserved F or W.

v_call	j_call	cdr3_aa
TRBV6-5	TRBJ1-2	CASGQNSNYGYTF
TRBV30	TRBJ1-3	CAWSRDSGSGNTIYF
TRBV5-1	TRBJ1-1	CASSDAMDRNTEAFF
TRBV4-1	TRBJ1-1	CASSQDLAGHTEAFF
TRBV5-4	TRBJ1-2	CASSLEGEWSGYTF
TRBV25-1	TRBJ2-5	CASSDSWETQYF
TRBV6-5	TRBJ1-2	CASSYDSNYGYTF
TRBV7-2	TRBJ2-1	CASSWTSGKENEQFF
TRBV28	TRBJ2-3	CASSSPRGGTDTQYF
TRBV4-1	TRBJ1-3	CASSPWTAGNTIYF
TRBV19	TRBJ1-2	CASSRDSIQGYTF
TRBV10-1	TRBJ1-3	CASSEAGAGNTIYF
TRBV9	TRBJ2-2	CASSQDHTGELFF
TRBV4-2	TRBJ1-4	CASSQEPGREDEKLFF
TRBV7-2	TRBJ2-5	CASSLTGVGVETQYF
TRBV7-3	TRBJ2-5	CASSLKVTETQYF
TRBV28	TRBJ1-4	CASSFTGSHEKLFF
TRBV30	TRBJ1-3	CAWSVQGQSSGNTIYF
TRBV7-9	TRBJ1-2	CASSFVVDGYTF
TRBV19	TRBJ1-1	CASSSGGTANTEAFF
TRBV5-6	TRBJ1-5	CASSAGTGSLQPQHF
TRBV14	TRBJ2-4	CASSPTSGGAKNIQYF
TRBV7-9	TRBJ2-5	CASSLETQYF
TRBV19	TRBJ1-2	CATEDRGKLGYTF
TRBV5-1	TRBJ2-2	CASSLVVSGSVFGELFF
TRBV7-2	TRBJ2-1	CASRKDRSSYNEQFF
TRBV9	TRBJ2-3	CASSLLDTQYF
TRBV4-1	TRBJ2-1	CASSQDQFEQFF
TRBV5-3	TRBJ2-7	CASSLSGTGSSEQYF
TRBV19	TRBJ1-1	CASSGTGGDVWTEAFF
TRBV6-5	TRBJ2-2	CASTTGQGNTGELFF
TRBV7-2	TRBJ1-4	CASSLYHRGAEKLFF
TRBV7-2	TRBJ2-5	CASSVDRVQETQYF
TRBV4-2	TRBJ2-5	CASSQEQGMVREQYF
TRBV7-2	TRBJ1-1	CASSLARWGARTEAFF
TRBV2	TRBJ1-2	CASNSANYGYTF
TRBV19	TRBJ2-7	CASRLAGGSAYEQYF
TRBV6-6	TRBJ2-2	CASSYGGGSGTGELFF
TRBV5-1	TRBJ2-2	CASRRGTSGGTNTGELFF
TRBV25-1	TRBJ2-7	CASSVVYEQYF
TRBV7-2	TRBJ1-4	CASSPRVLTGAGEKLFF
TRBV10-3	TRBJ2-3	CAISAGTDTQYF
TRBV29-1	TRBJ2-1	CSVGQPSSYNEQFF
TRBV7-9	TRBJ2-3	CASSLSQTDTQYF
TRBV30	TRBJ2-5	CAWHYSGGAQYF
TRBV7-2	TRBJ2-7	CASTSVTSPYEQYF
TRBV6-6	TRBJ1-1	CASSSPGGTEAFF
TRBV28	TRBJ2-3	CATWTSGRRDTQYF
TRBV10-3	TRBJ1-4	CATQDGLAYEKLFF
TRBV5-1	TRBJ2-1	CASSLSGRAFDEQFF
TRBV19	TRBJ2-7	CASSMGQGGGYEQYF
TRBV2	TRBJ2-7	CASSTGGGYYEQYF
TRBV4-2	TRBJ2-6	CASSPNSRSSGANVLTF
TRBV6-5	TRBJ2-1	CASSYSRARSPEQFF
TRBV19	TRBJ2-5	CASSIRAAHLTQYF
TRBV27	TRBJ2-1	CASSTSPTSGARVF
TRBV19	TRBJ1-2	CASSGETVGNYGYTF
TRBV15	TRBJ1-4	CATSLTGANEKLFF